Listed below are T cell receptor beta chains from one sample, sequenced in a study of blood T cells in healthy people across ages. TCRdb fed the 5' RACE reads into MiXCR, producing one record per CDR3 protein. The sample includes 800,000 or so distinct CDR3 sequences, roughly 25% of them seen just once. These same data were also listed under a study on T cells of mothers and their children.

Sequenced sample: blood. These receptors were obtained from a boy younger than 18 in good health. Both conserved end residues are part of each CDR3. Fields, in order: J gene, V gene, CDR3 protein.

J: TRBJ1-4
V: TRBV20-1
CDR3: CSAYIPSGLAATNEKLFF

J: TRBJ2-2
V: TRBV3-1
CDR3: CASSQGLASGELFF

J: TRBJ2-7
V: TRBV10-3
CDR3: CAISPAGGSYEQYF

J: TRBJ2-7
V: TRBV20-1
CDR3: CSASEGAGGSYEQYF

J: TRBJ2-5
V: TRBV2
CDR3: CAPTYGTQETQYF

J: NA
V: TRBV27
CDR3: CASSAGGSGSGEQFF

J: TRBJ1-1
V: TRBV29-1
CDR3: CSGMTGYFAGNTEAFF

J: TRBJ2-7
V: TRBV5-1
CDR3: CASSRSQTPRPETYEQYF

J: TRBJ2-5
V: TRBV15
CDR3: CATSREVGETQYF

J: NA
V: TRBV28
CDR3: CASSLEDLPPYEQYF

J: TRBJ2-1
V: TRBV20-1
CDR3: CSAILVNEQFF

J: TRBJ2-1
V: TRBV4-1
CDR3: CASSPSRGGRDYNEQFF

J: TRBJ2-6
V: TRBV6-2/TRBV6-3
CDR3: CASSYGPGQVVGVLTF

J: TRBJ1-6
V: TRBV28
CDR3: CASRRGTFNSPLHF

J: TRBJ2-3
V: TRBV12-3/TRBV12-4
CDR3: CASSLYASTDTQYF

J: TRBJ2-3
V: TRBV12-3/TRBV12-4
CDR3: CASSLRDDTDTQYF

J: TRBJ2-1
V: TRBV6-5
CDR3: CASSYRGRDYEQFF

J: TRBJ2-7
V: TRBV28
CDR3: CASSVSGENEQYF

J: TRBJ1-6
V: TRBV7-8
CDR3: CASSLQGQAQNSPLHF

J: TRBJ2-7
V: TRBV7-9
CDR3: CASSQTDTSYEQYF

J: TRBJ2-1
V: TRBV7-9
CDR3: CASSLLPVPSSYNEQFF

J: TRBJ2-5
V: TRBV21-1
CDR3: CASSKLTATWGQETQYF

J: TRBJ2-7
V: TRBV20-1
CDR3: CSARVYGGQGPYEQYF

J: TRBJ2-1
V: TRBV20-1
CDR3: CSARGATDTSSYNEQFF

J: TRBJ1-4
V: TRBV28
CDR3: CASSLAVNEKLFF

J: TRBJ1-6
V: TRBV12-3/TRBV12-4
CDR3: CASSPDGFNSPLHF

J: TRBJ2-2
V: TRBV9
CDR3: CASSAGLGAISGELFF

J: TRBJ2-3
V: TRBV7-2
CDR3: CASSSIAGTVADTQYF

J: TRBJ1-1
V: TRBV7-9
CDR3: CASRPDGLGTEAFF

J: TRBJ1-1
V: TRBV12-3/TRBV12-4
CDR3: CASSFETGVNTEAFF

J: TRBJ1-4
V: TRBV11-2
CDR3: CASSPGKGSRKLFF

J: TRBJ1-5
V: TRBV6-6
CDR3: CASSLPGNLQPQHF

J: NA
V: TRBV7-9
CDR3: CASSKQGIETQYF

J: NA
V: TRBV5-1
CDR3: CASSNSGTANEQFF

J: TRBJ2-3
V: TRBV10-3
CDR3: CAISGSGSSTDTQYF

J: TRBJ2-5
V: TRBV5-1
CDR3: CASRQGRLETQYF

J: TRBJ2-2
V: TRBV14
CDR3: CASSHDTSGSFNTGELFF

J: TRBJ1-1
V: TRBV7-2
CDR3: CASSFDRVRNTEAFF

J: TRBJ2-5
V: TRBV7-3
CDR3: CASSLNLGETQYF

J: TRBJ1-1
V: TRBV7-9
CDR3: CASGSSNTEAFF

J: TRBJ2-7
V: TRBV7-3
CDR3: CASSLKRPVREQYF

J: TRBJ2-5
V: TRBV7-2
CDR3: CASSLASGYQETQYF

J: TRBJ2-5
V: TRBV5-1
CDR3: CASSLAETQYF

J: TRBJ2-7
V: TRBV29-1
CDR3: CSTTGGLGEQYF

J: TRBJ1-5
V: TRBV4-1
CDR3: CASSQVAGGNQPQHF

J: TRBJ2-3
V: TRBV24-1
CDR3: CATSAERELTDTQYF

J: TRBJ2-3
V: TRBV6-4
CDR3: CASSDVAGGPTDTQYF

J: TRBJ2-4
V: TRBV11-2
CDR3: CASSLGIVAKNIQYF

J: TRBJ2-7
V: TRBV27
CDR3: CASSLSGGSIKYF

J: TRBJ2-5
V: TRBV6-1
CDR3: CASKFASGNDWAETQYF

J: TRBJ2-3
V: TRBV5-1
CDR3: CASSEFNTDTQYF

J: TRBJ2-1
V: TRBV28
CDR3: CASSSPAAGARSNEQFF

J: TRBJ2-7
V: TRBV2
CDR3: CAAVWESGYEQYF

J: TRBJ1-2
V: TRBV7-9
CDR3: CATSLEGQAYGYTF

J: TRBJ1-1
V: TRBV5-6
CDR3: CASSLVDSPEAFF

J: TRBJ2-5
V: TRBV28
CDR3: CASSFPGQGAGLRETQYF

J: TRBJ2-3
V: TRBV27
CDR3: CASSSATGGTDTQYF

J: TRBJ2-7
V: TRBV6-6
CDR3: CASSYVTGANYEQYF

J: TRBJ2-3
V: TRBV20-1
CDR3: CSARLLGTTATQYF